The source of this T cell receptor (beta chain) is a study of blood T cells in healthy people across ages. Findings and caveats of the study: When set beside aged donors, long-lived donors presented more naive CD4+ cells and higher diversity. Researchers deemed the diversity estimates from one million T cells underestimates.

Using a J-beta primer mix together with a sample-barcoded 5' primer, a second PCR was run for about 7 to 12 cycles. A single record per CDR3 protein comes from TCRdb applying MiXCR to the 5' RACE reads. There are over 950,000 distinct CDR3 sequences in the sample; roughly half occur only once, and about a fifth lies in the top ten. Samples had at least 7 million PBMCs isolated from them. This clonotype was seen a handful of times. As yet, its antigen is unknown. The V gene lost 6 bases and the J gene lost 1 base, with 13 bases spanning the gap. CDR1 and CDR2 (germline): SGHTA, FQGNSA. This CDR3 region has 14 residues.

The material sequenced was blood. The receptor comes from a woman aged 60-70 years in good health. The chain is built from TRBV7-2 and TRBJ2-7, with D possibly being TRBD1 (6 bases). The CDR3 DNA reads TGTGCCAGCAGAGCCTCGGACAGATCCTACGAGCAGTACTTC. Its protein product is CASRASDRSYEQYF.